This passage covers 5 T cell receptor beta chains from one sample sequenced in a study of spatial heterogeneity in lung cancer. MiXCR, run by TCRdb on the 5' RACE reads, gives a single entry per CDR3 protein. The table records roughly 70,000 distinct CDR3 sequences, over 7% of them present only once. Time point specified: blood at routine non-recurrence follow-up after resection. Sample: PBMCs, taken at follow-up. Receptors originate from a female donor with early-stage non-small cell lung cancer.

This clonotype was seen many times. The chain links TRBV5-1 to TRBJ2-5; D is uncertain. Trimming removed 4 bases at V and 3 bases at J, with 13 bases between. The CDR3 contains 14 residues. CDR1 is SGHRS and CDR2 is YFSETQ in the germline V gene. CDR3 bases: TGCGCCAGCAGCGCGAACCGACTCGAAGAGACCCAGTACTTC. This gives the protein CASSANRLEETQYF.

The CDR3: CASSPTSSNEQFF. The DNA of the CDR3 is TGTGCCAGCAGCCCGACTAGTAGCAATGAGCAGTTCTTC. The V call is TRBV5-4, the J call TRBJ2-1, with D possibly TRBD2 on 6 matching bases. Germline loops: CDR1 SGHNT, CDR2 YYREEE (reference sequence). V lost 4 bases and J lost 6, with 11 bases in between. CDR3 length: 13 residues.

This clonotype was seen at least ten times. The chain carries TRBV7-2 and TRBJ1-1; 7 bases map to TRBD1. The V segment lost 5 bases and the J segment 7 bases; nucleotides outside the gene matches: 7. Germline loops: CDR1 SGHTA, CDR2 FQGNSA. CDR3 length: 13 amino acids. The CDR3 is CASSPHRGGEAFF. As DNA, the CDR3 is TGTGCCAGCAGCCCTCACAGGGGCGGTGAAGCTTTCTTT.

This clonotype was observed many times. The chain links TRBV7-2 to TRBJ1-5, with unresolved D. This CDR3 has 14 amino acids. Trimming left V 3 bases short and J 4 bases short, with 10 bases between. Germline V lookup: CDR1 SGHTA, CDR2 FQGNSA. CDR3 sequence: CASSLSVPNQPQHF. DNA for the CDR3: TGTGCCAGCAGCTTGTCAGTTCCTAATCAGCCCCAGCATTTT.

This clonotype was found once. The junction does not match germline at one end; this may be a read error. J is TRBJ2-1 and V is TRBV28; 11 nucleotides line up with TRBD2. CDR1 and CDR2 from the germline V gene are MDHEN and SYDVKM. The CDR3 runs 13 residues. CDR3 region: CASTLSGRDEQCF. For the CDR3, the DNA is TGTGCCAGCACCCTTAGCGGGAGGGATGAGCAGTGCTTC.